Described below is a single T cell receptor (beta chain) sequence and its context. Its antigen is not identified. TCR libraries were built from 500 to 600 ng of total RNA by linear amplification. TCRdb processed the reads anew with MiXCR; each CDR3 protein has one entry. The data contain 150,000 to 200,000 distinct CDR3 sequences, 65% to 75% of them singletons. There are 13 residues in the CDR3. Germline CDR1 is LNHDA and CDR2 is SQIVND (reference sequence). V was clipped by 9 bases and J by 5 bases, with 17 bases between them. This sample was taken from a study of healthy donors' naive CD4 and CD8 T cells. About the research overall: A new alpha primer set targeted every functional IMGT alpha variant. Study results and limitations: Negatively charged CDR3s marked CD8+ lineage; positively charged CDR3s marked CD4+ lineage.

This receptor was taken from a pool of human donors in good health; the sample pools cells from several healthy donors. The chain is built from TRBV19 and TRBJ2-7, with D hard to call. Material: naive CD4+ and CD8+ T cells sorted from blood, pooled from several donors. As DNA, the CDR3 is TGTGCCAGCAGGAGCCAGAAGACCCACGAGCAGTACTTC. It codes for CASRSQKTHEQYF.